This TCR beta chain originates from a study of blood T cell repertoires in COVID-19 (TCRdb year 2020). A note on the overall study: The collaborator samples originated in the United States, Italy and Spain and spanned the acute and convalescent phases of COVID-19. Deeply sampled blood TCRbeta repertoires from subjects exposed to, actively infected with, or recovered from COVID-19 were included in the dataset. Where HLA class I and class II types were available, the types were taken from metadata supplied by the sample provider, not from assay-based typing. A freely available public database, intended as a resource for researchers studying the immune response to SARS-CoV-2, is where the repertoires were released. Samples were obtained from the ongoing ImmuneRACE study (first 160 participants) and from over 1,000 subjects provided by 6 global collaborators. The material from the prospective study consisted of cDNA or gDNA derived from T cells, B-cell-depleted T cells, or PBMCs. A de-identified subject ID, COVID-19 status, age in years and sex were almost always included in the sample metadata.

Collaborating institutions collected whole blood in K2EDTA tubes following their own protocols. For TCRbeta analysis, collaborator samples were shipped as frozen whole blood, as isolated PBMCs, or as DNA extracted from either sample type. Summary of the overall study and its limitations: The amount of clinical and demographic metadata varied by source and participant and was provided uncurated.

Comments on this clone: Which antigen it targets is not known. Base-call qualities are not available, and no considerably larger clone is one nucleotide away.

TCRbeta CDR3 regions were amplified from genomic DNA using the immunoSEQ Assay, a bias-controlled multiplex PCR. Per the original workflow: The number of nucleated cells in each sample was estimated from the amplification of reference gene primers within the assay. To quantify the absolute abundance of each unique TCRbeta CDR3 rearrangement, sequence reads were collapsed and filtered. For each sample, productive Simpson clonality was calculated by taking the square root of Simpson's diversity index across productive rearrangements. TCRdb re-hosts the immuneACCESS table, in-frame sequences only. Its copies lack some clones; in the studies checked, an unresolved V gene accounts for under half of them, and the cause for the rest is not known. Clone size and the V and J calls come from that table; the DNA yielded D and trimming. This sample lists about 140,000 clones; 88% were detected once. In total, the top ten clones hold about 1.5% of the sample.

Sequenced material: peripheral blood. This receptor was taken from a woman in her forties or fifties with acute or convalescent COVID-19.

The CDR3 has the sequence CASSPPGESSYNSPLHF. The nucleotides are TGTGCCAGCTCACCACCGGGCGAGAGCTCCTATAATTCACCCCTCCACTTT. The chain employs TRBV18 and TRBJ1-6; the D gene identity is not certain. Counted from cysteine to phenylalanine, this CDR3 has 17 amino acids. The CDR3 DNA has 51 bases and is translated from base 1. V is pared back by 0 bases and J by 0 bases, with 9 bases lying between the germline termini. Per the germline V gene, KGHSH is the CDR1 and LQKENI is the CDR2.